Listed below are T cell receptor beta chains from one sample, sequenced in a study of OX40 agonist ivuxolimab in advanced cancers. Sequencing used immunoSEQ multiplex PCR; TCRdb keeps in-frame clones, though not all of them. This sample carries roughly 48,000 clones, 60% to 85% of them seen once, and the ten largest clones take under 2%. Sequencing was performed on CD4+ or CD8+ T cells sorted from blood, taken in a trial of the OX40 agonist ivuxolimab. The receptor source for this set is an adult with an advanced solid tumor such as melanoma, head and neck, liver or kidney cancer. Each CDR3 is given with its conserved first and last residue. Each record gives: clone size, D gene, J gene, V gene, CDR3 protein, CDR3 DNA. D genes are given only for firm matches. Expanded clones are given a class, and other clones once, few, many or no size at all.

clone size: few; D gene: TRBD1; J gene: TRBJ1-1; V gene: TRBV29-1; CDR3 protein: CSALTGGLNTEAFF; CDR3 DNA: TGCAGCGCTCTGACAGGGGGGTTGAACACTGAAGCTTTCTTT
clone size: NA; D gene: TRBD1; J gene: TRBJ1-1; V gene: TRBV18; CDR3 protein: CASSLRGTGGGEAFF; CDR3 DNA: TGTGCCAGCTCGCTCCGCGGGACAGGGGGCGGGGAAGCTTTCTTT
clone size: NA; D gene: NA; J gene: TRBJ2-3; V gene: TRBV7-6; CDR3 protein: CASSLPADTQYF; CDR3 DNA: TGTGCCAGCAGCCTCCCCGCAGATACGCAGTATTTT
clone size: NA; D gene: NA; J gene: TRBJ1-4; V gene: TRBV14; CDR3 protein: CATARGANEKLFF; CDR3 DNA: TGTGCCACAGCCCGGGGGGCTAATGAAAAACTGTTTTTT
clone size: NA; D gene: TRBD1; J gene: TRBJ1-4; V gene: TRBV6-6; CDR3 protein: CASSRTGGAGEKLFF; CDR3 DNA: TGTGCCAGCAGTCGCACAGGGGGCGCGGGAGAAAAACTGTTTTTT
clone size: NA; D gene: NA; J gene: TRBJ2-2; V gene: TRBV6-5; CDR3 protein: CASSSSAKGTGELFF; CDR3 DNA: TGTGCCAGCAGTTCTAGCGCCAAGGGAACCGGGGAGCTGTTTTTT
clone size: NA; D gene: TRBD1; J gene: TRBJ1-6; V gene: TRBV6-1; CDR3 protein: CASRPTGTGASPLHF; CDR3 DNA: TGTGCCAGCAGGCCTACCGGGACAGGGGCATCACCCCTCCACTTT
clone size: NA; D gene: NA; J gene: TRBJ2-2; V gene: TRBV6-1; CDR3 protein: CASSPGLQGELFF; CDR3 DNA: TGTGCCAGTAGTCCAGGGTTACAAGGGGAGCTGTTTTTT
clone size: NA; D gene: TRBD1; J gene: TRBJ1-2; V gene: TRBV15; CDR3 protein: CATSRDLIGQGSYGYTF; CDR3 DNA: TGTGCCACCAGCAGAGATCTAATCGGACAGGGAAGCTATGGCTACACCTTC
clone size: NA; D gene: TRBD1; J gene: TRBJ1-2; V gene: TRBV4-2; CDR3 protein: CASSPQPGQLNYGYTF; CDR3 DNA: TGTGCCAGCAGCCCACAACCGGGACAGTTAAACTATGGCTACACCTTC
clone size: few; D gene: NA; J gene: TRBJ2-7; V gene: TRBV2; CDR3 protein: CASSFRLLYEQYF; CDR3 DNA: TGTGCCAGCAGTTTCCGGCTTCTCTACGAGCAGTACTTC
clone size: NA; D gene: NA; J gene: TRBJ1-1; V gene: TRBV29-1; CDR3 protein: CSVEQGLGNTEAFF; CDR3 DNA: TGCAGCGTCGAACAGGGTCTGGGGAACACTGAAGCTTTCTTT
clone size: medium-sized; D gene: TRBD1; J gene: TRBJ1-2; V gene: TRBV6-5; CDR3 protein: CASSSHGQGNYGYTF; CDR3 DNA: TGTGCCAGCAGTTCCCACGGACAGGGAAACTATGGCTACACCTTC
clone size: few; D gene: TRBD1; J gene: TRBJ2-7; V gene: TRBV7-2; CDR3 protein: CASSDRTGGLYEQYF; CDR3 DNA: TGTGCCAGCAGCGATCGGACAGGGGGCCTCTACGAGCAGTACTTC
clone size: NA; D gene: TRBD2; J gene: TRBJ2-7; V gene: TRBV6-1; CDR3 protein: CASRPAGGPHEQYF; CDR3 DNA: TGTGCCAGTAGACCAGCGGGAGGGCCCCACGAGCAGTACTTC
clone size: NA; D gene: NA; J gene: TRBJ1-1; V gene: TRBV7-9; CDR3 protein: CASSFTAGTMNTEAFF; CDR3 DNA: TGTGCCAGCAGCTTCACCGCCGGGACAATGAACACTGAAGCTTTCTTT
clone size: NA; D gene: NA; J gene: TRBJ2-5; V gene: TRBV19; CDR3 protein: CASSISGRETQYF; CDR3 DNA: TGTGCCAGTAGTATATCGGGGAGGGAGACCCAGTACTTC
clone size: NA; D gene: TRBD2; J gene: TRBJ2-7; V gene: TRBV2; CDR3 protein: CASGGTSGGQTQYF; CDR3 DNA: TGTGCCAGCGGGGGGACTAGCGGGGGCCAGACGCAGTACTTC
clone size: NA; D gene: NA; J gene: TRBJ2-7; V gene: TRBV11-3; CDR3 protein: CASSLGERTTYEQYF; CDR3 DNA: TGTGCCAGCAGCTTAGGGGAGCGGACTACCTACGAGCAGTACTTC
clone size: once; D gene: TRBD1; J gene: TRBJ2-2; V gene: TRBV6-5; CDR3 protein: CASSRQGNTGELFF; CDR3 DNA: TGTGCCAGCAGTCGACAGGGAAATACCGGGGAGCTGTTTTTT
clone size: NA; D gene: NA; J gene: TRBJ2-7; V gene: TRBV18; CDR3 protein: CASSPRDLYEQYF; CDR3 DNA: TGTGCCAGCTCACCAAGGGACCTCTACGAGCAGTACTTC
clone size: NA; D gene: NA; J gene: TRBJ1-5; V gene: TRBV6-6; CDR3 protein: CASSRSNQPQHF; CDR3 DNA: TGTGCCAGCAGCAGAAGCAATCAGCCCCAGCATTTT
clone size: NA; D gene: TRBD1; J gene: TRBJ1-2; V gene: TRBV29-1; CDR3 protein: CSARTGSNYGYTF; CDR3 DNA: TGCAGCGCTCGGACAGGGTCTAACTATGGCTACACCTTC
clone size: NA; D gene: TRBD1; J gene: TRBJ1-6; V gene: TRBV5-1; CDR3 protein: CASSGTVNSPLHF; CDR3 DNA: TGCGCCAGCAGCGGGACAGTTAATTCACCCCTCCACTTT
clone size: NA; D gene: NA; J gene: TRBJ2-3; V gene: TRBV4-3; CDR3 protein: CASSLRQSTDTQYF; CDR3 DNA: TGCGCCAGCAGCCTCCGACAGAGCACAGATACGCAGTATTTT
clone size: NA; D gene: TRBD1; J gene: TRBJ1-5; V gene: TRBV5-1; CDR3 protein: CASSLGDRAQPQHF; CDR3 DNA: TGCGCCAGCAGCTTGGGGGACAGGGCTCAGCCCCAGCATTTT
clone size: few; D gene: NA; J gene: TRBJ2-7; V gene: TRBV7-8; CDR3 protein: CASSFFGELNEQYF; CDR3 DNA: TGTGCCAGCAGCTTCTTTGGGGAGCTGAACGAGCAGTACTTC
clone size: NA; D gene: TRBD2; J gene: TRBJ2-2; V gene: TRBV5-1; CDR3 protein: CASSSGGQNTGELFF; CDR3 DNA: TGCGCCAGCAGCAGCGGGGGACAGAACACCGGGGAGCTGTTTTTT
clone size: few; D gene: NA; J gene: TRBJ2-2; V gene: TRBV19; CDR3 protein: CASASWGGGELFF; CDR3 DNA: TGTGCCAGTGCCTCCTGGGGCGGGGGGGAGCTGTTTTTT
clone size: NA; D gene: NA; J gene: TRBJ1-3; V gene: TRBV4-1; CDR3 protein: CASSEMGYSGNTIYF; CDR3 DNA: TGCGCCAGCAGCGAAATGGGGTACTCTGGAAACACCATATATTTT
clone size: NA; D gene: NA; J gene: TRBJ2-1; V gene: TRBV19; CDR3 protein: CASSHEGIGEDNEQFF; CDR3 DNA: TGTGCCAGTAGCCATGAAGGGATAGGGGAAGACAATGAGCAGTTCTTC
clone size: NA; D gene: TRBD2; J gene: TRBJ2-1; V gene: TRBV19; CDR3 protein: CASSMGPGRVRNEQFF; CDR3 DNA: TGTGCCAGTAGTATGGGTCCCGGGAGGGTAAGGAATGAGCAGTTCTTC
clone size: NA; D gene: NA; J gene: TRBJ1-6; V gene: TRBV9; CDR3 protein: CASSSFYNSPLHF; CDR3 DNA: TGTGCCAGCAGCTCCTTCTATAATTCACCCCTCCACTTT
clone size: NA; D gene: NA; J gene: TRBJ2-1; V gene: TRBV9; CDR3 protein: CASSVTLVASSSYNEQFF; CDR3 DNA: TGTGCCAGCAGCGTAACGTTGGTAGCTTCAAGCTCCTACAATGAGCAGTTCTTC
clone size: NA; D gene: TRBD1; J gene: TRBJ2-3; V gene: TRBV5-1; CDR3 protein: CASSFPGQGAKDTQYF; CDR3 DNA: TGCGCCAGCAGCTTCCCGGGACAGGGGGCTAAAGATACGCAGTATTTT
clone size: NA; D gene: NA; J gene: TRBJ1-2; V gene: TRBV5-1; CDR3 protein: CASSLVSGANYGYTF; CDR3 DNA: TGCGCCAGCAGCTTGGTATCAGGGGCTAACTATGGCTACACCTTC
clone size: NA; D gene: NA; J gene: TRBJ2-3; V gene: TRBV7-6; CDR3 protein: CASSSRGRADTQYF; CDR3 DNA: TGTGCCAGCAGCTCGCGAGGGCGGGCAGATACGCAGTATTTT
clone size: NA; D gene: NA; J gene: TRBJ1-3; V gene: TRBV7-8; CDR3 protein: CASSWTAGNTIYF; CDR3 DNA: TGTGCCAGCAGCTGGACAGCCGGAAACACCATATATTTT
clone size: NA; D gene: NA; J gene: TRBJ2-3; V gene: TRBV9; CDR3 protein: CASSVELAPGHLTDTQYF; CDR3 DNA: TGTGCCAGCAGCGTAGAGCTGGCGCCGGGCCACCTCACAGATACGCAGTATTTT
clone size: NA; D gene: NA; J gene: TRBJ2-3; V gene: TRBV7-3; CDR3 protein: CASSPSGKSTDTQYF; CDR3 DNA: TGTGCCAGCAGCCCAAGTGGGAAGAGCACAGATACGCAGTATTTT
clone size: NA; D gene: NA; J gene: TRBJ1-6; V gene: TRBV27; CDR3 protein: CASSFRGGPLHF; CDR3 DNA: TGTGCCAGCAGTTTTCGGGGGGGCCCCCTCCACTTT
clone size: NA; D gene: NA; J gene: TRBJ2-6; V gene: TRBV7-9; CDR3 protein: CASSLDGGHSSGANVLTF; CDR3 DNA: TGTGCCAGCAGCTTAGATGGCGGGCATAGCTCTGGGGCCAACGTCCTGACTTTC
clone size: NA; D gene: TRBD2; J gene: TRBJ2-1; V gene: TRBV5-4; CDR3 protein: CASSPTSGGGYNEQFF; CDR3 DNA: TGTGCCAGCAGCCCGACAAGCGGGGGGGGGTACAATGAGCAGTTCTTC
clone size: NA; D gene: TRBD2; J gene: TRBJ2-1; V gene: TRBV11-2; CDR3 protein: CASSLNEREGLTSYNEQFF; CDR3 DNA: TGTGCCAGCAGCTTAAACGAGCGGGAGGGCCTAACCTCCTACAATGAGCAGTTCTTC
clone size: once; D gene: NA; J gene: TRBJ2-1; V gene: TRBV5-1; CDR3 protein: CASSLELHNEQFF; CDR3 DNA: TGCGCCAGCAGCTTGGAACTGCACAATGAGCAGTTCTTC
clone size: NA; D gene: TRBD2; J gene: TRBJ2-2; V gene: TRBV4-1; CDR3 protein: CASSQRLAGATGELFF; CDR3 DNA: TGCGCCAGCAGCCAGCGACTAGCGGGAGCGACCGGGGAGCTGTTTTTT
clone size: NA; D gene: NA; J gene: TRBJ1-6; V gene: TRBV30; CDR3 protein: CAWSGGAQGNGSPLHF; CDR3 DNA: TGTGCCTGGAGTGGGGGGGCCCAGGGAAACGGCTCACCCCTCCACTTT
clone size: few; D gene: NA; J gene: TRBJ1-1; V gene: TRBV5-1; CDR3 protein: CASSLRGGRGTEAFF; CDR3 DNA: TGCGCCAGCAGCCTAAGGGGGGGGCGAGGCACTGAAGCTTTCTTT
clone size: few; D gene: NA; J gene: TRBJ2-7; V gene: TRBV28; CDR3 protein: CASMTLSYEQYF; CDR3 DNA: TGTGCCAGCATGACTTTAAGCTACGAGCAGTACTTC
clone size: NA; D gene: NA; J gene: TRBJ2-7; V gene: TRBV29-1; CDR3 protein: CSVRFPGAYEQYF; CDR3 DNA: TGCAGCGTTCGTTTTCCCGGGGCCTACGAGCAGTACTTC
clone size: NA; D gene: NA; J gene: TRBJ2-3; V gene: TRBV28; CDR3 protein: CASSLSIPGDTQYF; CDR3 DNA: TGTGCCAGCAGTTTATCGATTCCCGGGGATACGCAGTATTTT
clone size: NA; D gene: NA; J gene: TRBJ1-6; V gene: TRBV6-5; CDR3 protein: CAASKGVTGSPLHF; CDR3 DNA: TGTGCCGCCTCCAAGGGCGTGACCGGTTCACCCCTCCACTTT
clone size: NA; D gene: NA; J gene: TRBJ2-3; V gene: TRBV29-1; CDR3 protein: CSVEFGITDTQYF; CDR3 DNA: TGCAGCGTTGAATTTGGGATTACAGATACGCAGTATTTT
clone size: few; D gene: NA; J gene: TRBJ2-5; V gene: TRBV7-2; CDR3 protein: CASSPQGQTFQETQYF; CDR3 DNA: TGTGCCAGCAGCCCCCAAGGACAGACATTCCAAGAGACCCAGTACTTC
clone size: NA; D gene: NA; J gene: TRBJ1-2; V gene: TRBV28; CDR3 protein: CASSLWDNLYGYTF; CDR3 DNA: TGTGCCAGCAGTTTATGGGACAACTTATATGGCTACACCTTC
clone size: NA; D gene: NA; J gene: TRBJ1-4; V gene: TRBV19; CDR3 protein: CASSVQGALTNEKLFF; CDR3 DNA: TGTGCCAGTAGCGTCCAGGGTGCCTTGACTAATGAAAAACTGTTTTTT
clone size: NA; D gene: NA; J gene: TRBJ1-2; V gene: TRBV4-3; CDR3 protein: CASSQGNPGSLSGYTF; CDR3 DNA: TGCGCCAGCAGCCAAGGAAATCCGGGTAGTCTTTCCGGCTACACCTTC
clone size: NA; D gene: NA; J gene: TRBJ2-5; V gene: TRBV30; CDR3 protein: CAWTSQETQYF; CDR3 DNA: TGTGCCTGGACCTCTCAAGAGACCCAGTACTTC
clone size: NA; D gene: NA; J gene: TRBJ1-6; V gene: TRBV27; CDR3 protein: CASSPWDTSSYNSPLHF; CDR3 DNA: TGTGCCAGCAGTCCGTGGGACACGAGCTCCTATAATTCACCCCTCCACTTT